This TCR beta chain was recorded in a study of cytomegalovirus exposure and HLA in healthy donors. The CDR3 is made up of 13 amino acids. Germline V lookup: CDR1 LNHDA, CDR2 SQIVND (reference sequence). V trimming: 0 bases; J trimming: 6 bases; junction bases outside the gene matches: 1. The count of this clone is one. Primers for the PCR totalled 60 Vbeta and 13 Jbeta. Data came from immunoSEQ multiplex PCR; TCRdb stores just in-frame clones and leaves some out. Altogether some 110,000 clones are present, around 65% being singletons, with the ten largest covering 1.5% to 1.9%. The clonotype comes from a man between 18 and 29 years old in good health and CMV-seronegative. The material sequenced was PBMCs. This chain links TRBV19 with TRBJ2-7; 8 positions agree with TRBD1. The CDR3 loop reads CASSIEDRGEQYF. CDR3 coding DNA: TGTGCCAGTAGTATAGAAGACAGGGGCGAGCAGTACTTC. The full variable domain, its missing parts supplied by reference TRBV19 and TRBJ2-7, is DGGITQSPKYLFRKEGQNVTLSCEQNLNHDAMYWYRQDPGQGLRLIYYSQIVNDFQKGDIAEGYSVSREKKESFPLTVTSAQKNPTAFYLCASSIEDRGEQYFGPGTRLTVT.